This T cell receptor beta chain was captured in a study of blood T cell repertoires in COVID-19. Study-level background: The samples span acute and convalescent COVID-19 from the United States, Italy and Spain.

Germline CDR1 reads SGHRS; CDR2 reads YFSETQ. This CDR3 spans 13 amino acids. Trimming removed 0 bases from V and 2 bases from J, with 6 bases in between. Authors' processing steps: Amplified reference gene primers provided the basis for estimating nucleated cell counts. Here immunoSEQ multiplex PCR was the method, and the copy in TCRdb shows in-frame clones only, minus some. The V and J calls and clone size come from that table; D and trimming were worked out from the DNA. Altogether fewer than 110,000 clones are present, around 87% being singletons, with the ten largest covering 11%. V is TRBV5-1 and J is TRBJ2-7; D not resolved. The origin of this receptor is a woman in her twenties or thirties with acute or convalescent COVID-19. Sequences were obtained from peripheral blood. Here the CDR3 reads CASSLAIAYEQYF. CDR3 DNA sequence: TGCGCCAGCAGCTTGGCGATAGCCTACGAGCAGTACTTC.